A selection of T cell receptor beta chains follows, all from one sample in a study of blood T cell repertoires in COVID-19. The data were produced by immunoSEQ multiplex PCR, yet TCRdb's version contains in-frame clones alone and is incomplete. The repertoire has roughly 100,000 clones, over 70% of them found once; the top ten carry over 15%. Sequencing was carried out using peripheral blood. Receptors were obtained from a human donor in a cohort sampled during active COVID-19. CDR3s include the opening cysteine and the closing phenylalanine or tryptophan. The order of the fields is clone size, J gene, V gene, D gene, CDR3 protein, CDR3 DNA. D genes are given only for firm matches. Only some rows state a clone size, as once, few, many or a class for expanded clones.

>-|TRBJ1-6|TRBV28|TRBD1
CASSLVGQNNSPLHF
TGTGCCAGCAGTTTGGTGGGACAGAATAATTCACCCCTCCACTTT
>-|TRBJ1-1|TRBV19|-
CASSIEGTGLNTEAFF
TGTGCCAGTAGTATAGAAGGCACAGGGCTGAACACTGAAGCTTTCTTT
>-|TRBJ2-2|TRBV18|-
CASSPRDTYTGELFF
TGTGCCAGCTCACCGAGGGACACCTACACCGGGGAGCTGTTTTTT
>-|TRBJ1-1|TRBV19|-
CASIDAGDTEAFF
TGTGCCAGTATTGATGCGGGCGACACTGAAGCTTTCTTT
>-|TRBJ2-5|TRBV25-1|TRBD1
CASSGTTGVETQYF
TGTGCCAGCAGTGGGACCACAGGGGTAGAGACCCAGTACTTC
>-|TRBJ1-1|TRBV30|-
CAGDRAGTEAFF
TGTGCCGGGGACCGCGCCGGCACTGAAGCTTTCTTT
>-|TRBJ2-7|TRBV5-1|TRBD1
CASSQAGQGRNEQYF
TGCGCCAGCAGCCAAGCCGGACAGGGGCGGAACGAGCAGTACTTC
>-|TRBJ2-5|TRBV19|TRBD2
CASIGSGSHQETQYF
TGTGCCAGTATTGGTAGCGGGAGCCATCAAGAGACCCAGTACTTC
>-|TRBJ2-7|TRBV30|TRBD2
CAWSVGLAAYEQYF
TGTGCCTGGAGTGTGGGACTAGCGGCCTACGAGCAGTACTTC
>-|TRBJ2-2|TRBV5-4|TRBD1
CASSLEGATGELFF
TGTGCCAGCAGCTTGGAGGGGGCGACCGGGGAGCTGTTTTTT
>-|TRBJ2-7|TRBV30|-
CAWSLRTGTRPSYEQYF
TGTGCCTGGAGTCTACGCACCGGGACACGACCCTCCTACGAGCAGTACTTC
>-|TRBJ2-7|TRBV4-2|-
CASSQDIAGLSYEQYF
TGTGCCAGCAGCCAAGATATTGCGGGACTCTCCTACGAGCAGTACTTC
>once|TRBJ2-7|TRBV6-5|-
CAAGGSGYEQYF
TGTGCCGCCGGGGGTAGCGGTTACGAGCAGTACTTC
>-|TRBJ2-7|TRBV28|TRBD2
CASSLRRERGEQYF
TGTGCCAGCAGTTTACGGCGGGAGAGAGGCGAGCAGTACTTC
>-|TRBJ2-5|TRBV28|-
CASSLGGPQETQYF
TGTGCCAGCAGTTTGGGGGGACCCCAAGAGACCCAGTACTTC
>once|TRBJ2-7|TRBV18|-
CASSPYRAGSSYEQYF
TGTGCCAGCTCACCCTACAGGGCAGGGAGCTCCTACGAGCAGTACTTC
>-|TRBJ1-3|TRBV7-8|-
CASSSKGWGEGTGNTIYF
TGTGCCAGCAGCTCGAAGGGCTGGGGAGAAGGGACTGGAAACACCATATATTTT
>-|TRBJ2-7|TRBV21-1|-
CASSTGGTGGNF
TGTGCCAGCAGCACCGGTGGAACAGGGGGCAACTTC
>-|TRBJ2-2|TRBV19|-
CASSARGSTGELFF
TGTGCCAGTAGTGCCCGGGGATCCACCGGGGAGCTGTTTTTT
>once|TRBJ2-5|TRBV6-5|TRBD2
CASTQGLAGLETQYF
TGTGCCAGCACCCAGGGACTAGCGGGATTGGAGACCCAGTACTTC